This TCR beta chain stems from a study of tumor and adjacent non-tumor tissue in lung cancer. On the study more broadly: Patients were aged roughly 31 to 76, roughly 9 men and 4 to 6 women, stage I to III. Findings and limits, study-wide: TCR diversity was significantly greater in tumor than normal lung tissue.

The CDR3 is 13 amino acids. V shed 0 bases and J shed 12 bases, with 15 bases lying between them. Germline assignment: CDR1 MNHEY and CDR2 SVGAGI. With respect to this clonotype: Its antigen is unknown.

A modified ARM-PCR protocol with three rounds of nested PCR amplified TCRbeta. TCRdb reprocessed the multiplex PCR reads with MiXCR, giving one entry per CDR3 protein. The sample comprises 75,000 to 90,000 distinct CDR3 sequences, approximately 73% of which are singletons, and around a fifth rests with the top ten. This sample's RNA came from whole unsorted tissue. This non-tumor lung sample came from over 3 cm beyond the tumor edge. The rearrangement links TRBV6-5 to TRBJ2-7; perhaps D is TRBD1 or TRBD2 (6 bases each). This clonotype was obtained from a woman between 45 and 60 years old with non-small cell lung cancer. The sample taken for sequencing was distant non-tumor lung tissue. DNA of the CDR3: TGTGCCAGCAGTTACTCCATGGGGGGCAAGCGGTACTTC. As protein: CASSYSMGGKRYF.